A selection of T cell receptor beta chains follows, all from one sample in a study of T cells in Graves' hyperthyroidism and ophthalmopathy. TCRdb used MiXCR to reprocess the multiplex PCR reads, holding one entry per CDR3 protein. This sample has about 560,000 distinct CDR3 sequences; over 15% occur once, and the top ten carry around 19%. The sample was blood. These receptors were collected from a woman aged 18-29 years with Graves' hyperthyroidism. Both conserved end residues are part of each CDR3. Fields, in order: V gene, J gene, clone size, D gene, CDR3 length, CDR3 protein, CDR3 DNA. D genes are given only for firm matches. Rows give clone size only sometimes, using once, few, many, or a class for an expanded clone.

>TRBV5-1|TRBJ2-7|NA|NA|16
CASSHPSGARAYEQYF
TGCGCCAGCAGTCACCCCAGCGGCGCCCGTGCCTACGAGCAGTACTTC
>TRBV5-1|TRBJ2-7|many|NA|15
CASSLEPRSLNQQYF
TGCGCCAGCAGCTTGGAACCCAGGAGCCTGAACCAGCAGTACTTC
>TRBV7-9|TRBJ2-7|few|TRBD2|14
CASSPGLAIYEQYF
TGTGCCAGCAGCCCCGGACTAGCGATCTACGAGCAGTACTTC
>TRBV2|TRBJ2-5|many|NA|14
CASSGQPDQETQYF
TGTGCCAGCAGTGGACAGCCGGACCAAGAGACCCAGTACTTC
>TRBV20-1|TRBJ1-5|few|NA|15
CSARVGSMGNQPQHF
TGCAGTGCTAGAGTCGGATCCATGGGCAATCAGCCCCAGCATTTT
>TRBV3-1|TRBJ1-1|many|NA|14
CASSQGGGGTEAFF
TGTGCCAGCAGCCAAGGGGGCGGCGGCACTGAAGCTTTCTTT
>TRBV15|TRBJ1-1|NA|TRBD1|15
CATSRRDRTNTEAFF
TGTGCCACCAGCAGGAGGGACAGGACTAACACTGAAGCTTTCTTT
>TRBV6-1|TRBJ1-2|few|NA|14
CASRIGGPSDGYTF
TGTGCCAGCAGGATCGGGGGTCCCTCGGATGGCTACACCTTC
>TRBV5-1|TRBJ2-6|few|TRBD1|17
CASSLAGGVPGANVLTF
TGCGCCAGCAGCTTGGCAGGGGGAGTACCTGGGGCCAACGTCCTGACTTTC
>TRBV11-2|TRBJ2-1|many|TRBD2|16
CASSFLTSGVIYEQFF
TGTGCCAGCAGCTTTCTCACTAGCGGGGTAATCTATGAGCAGTTCTTC
>TRBV12-3/TRBV12-4|TRBJ1-1|many|NA|12
CASSQGTFGAFF
TGTGCCAGCAGCCAAGGGACATTCGGGGCTTTCTTT
>TRBV12-3/TRBV12-4|TRBJ2-3|many|NA|14
CASSLAAGWGTQYF
TGTGCCAGCAGTTTAGCGGCGGGGTGGGGTACGCAGTATTTT
>TRBV5-1|TRBJ2-1|few|NA|16
CASSSLGAPSYNEQFF
TGCGCCAGCAGCTCCCTGGGGGCCCCCTCCTACAATGAGCAGTTCTTC
>TRBV4-1|TRBJ2-3|NA|NA|15
CASSQDEGSTDTQYF
TGCGCCAGCAGCCAAGATGAGGGGTCCACAGATACGCAGTATTTT
>TRBV19|TRBJ2-5|NA|TRBD2|18
CASSLGPGLAGVWETQYF
TGTGCCAGTAGTTTGGGCCCGGGACTAGCGGGGGTTTGGGAGACCCAGTACTTC
>TRBV6-4|TRBJ2-5|NA|NA|15
CASSEDGGGLGTQYF
TGTGCCAGCAGTGAGGACGGAGGAGGTCTGGGGACCCAGTACTTC
>TRBV15|TRBJ2-1|NA|NA|16
CATSRDSVGTYNEQFF
TGTGCCACCAGCAGAGATTCCGTGGGTACCTACAATGAGCAGTTCTTC
>TRBV30|TRBJ2-1|many|NA|14
CAWSNGAHYNEQFF
TGTGCCTGGAGTAACGGGGCCCACTACAATGAGCAGTTCTTC
>TRBV27|TRBJ2-7|many|NA|14
CASSLVGGQYEQYF
TGTGCCAGCAGTTTAGTGGGAGGACAATACGAGCAGTACTTC
>TRBV20-1|TRBJ2-1|many|TRBD2|14
CSASGLVHGNEQFF
TGCAGTGCGTCGGGACTAGTTCACGGCAATGAGCAGTTCTTC
>TRBV3-1|TRBJ1-2|many|NA|14
CASTSKGRNYGYTF
TGTGCCAGCACCTCAAAGGGCAGAAACTATGGCTACACCTTC
>TRBV30|TRBJ1-1|NA|NA|15
CAWSRGRGINTETFF
TGTGCCTGGAGTAGGGGGAGGGGGATTAACACTGAAACTTTCTTT
>TRBV19|TRBJ1-2|few|NA|14
CASSPPGPRYGYTF
TGTGCCAGTAGTCCACCGGGACCGCGGTATGGCTACACCTTC
>TRBV7-9|TRBJ1-3|NA|TRBD1|15
CASSPGQNSGNTIYF
TGTGCCAGCAGCCCGGGACAGAACTCTGGAAACACCATATATTTT
>TRBV28|TRBJ2-7|many|NA|14
CASSSPGDVSEQYF
TGTGCCAGCAGTTCACCAGGGGACGTAAGCGAGCAGTACTTC
>TRBV7-2|TRBJ2-7|NA|TRBD2|15
CASRRTSGLNYEQYF
TGTGCCAGCAGGCGGACTAGCGGCCTTAACTACGAGCAGTACTTC
>TRBV5-1|TRBJ1-2|many|TRBD1|15
CASSLGGQGNYGYTF
TGCGCCAGCAGCCTGGGAGGACAGGGAAACTATGGCTACACCTTC
>TRBV19|TRBJ1-2|NA|NA|13
CASRARPIYGYTF
TGTGCCAGTAGAGCAAGACCCATCTATGGCTACACCTTC
>TRBV28|TRBJ2-1|many|TRBD2|15
CASSRSGLAGSEQFF
TGTGCCAGCAGTCGATCGGGACTAGCGGGAAGTGAGCAGTTCTTC
>TRBV7-8|TRBJ2-7|few|TRBD2|14
CASSLGSSGYEQYF
TGTGCCAGCAGCTTAGGTTCTAGCGGGTACGAGCAGTACTTC
>TRBV6-1|TRBJ1-5|few|NA|11
CASSDYQPQHF
TGTGCCAGCAGTGATTATCAGCCCCAGCATTTT
>TRBV29-1|TRBJ1-2|few|NA|13
CSVDPANSYGYTF
TGCAGCGTTGACCCGGCAAATAGCTATGGCTACACCTTC
>TRBV19|TRBJ1-2|NA|NA|13
CASSIGGSYGYTF
TGTGCCAGTAGTATTGGCGGTTCCTATGGCTACACCTTC
>TRBV20-1|TRBJ1-3|many|NA|16
CSARVLSGAYGNTIYF
TGCAGTGCTAGGGTACTCTCCGGGGCCTACGGAAACACCATATATTTT
>TRBV27|TRBJ2-7|NA|NA|14
CAGSFSPRHYEQYF
TGTGCCGGCAGTTTTTCTCCTAGGCACTACGAGCAGTACTTC
>TRBV6-1|TRBJ2-3|NA|TRBD2|17
CASSGGLAELSTDTQYF
TGTGCCAGCAGTGGGGGACTAGCGGAACTTAGCACAGATACGCAGTATTTT
>TRBV11-2|TRBJ2-2|NA|NA|13
CASSLTHTGELFF
TGTGCCAGCAGCTTGACTCACACCGGGGAGCTGTTTTTT
>TRBV30|TRBJ2-7|many|NA|11
CAWSPNYEQYF
TGTGCCTGGAGTCCAAACTACGAGCAGTACTTC
>TRBV3-1|TRBJ2-5|many|NA|14
CASSPLRELETQYF
TGTGCCAGCAGCCCGTTACGGGAGCTAGAGACCCAGTACTTC
>TRBV19|TRBJ2-1|NA|TRBD2|17
CASSLKLAGGPYNEQFF
TGTGCCAGTAGTCTTAAACTAGCGGGAGGGCCTTATAATGAGCAGTTCTTC
>TRBV7-2|TRBJ2-2|few|NA|15
CASSLGGVMIGELFF
TGTGCCAGCAGCTTAGGGGGGGTTATGATCGGGGAGCTGTTTTTT
>TRBV6-1|TRBJ2-1|many|TRBD2|18
CASSEGLAGAGSYNEQFF
TGTGCCAGCAGTGAAGGGCTAGCGGGCGCCGGCTCCTACAATGAGCAGTTCTTC
>TRBV12-3/TRBV12-4|TRBJ2-2|few|NA|11
CASSKRGELFF
TGTGCCAGCAGCAAACGGGGGGAGCTGTTTTTT